The rows below give T cell receptor beta chains drawn from one sample of a study of cytomegalovirus exposure and HLA in healthy donors. Only in-frame clones appear in the TCRdb table, and some are missing; sequencing was by immunoSEQ multiplex PCR. The table has tens of thousands of clones, less than 85% seen once; the top ten hold roughly 2.3%. Material: PBMCs. The receptors were gathered from a woman in her fifties or sixties in good health and CMV-seronegative. The CDR3 runs from the conserved cysteine through the conserved F or W. The D gene is left open where the match is weak. Only some rows state a clone size, as once, few, many or a class for expanded clones.

j_call: TRBJ2-5; d_call: TRBD1; cdr3_length: 14; clone_size: -; v_call: TRBV7-9; cdr3_aa: CASSPPTGVLTQYF; cdr3_nt: TGTGCCAGCAGCCCGCCTACAGGGGTATTGACCCAGTACTTC
j_call: TRBJ2-2; d_call: -; cdr3_length: 16; clone_size: -; v_call: TRBV11-2; cdr3_aa: CASSLTVLGNTGELFF; cdr3_nt: TGTGCCAGCAGCTTAACAGTACTAGGAAACACCGGGGAGCTGTTTTTT
j_call: TRBJ2-1; d_call: -; cdr3_length: 15; clone_size: -; v_call: TRBV5-4; cdr3_aa: CASSLGGGSYNEQFF; cdr3_nt: TGTGCCAGCAGCTTGGGGGGAGGCTCCTACAATGAGCAGTTCTTC
j_call: TRBJ2-3; d_call: TRBD2; cdr3_length: 16; clone_size: once; v_call: TRBV18; cdr3_aa: CASSFSSGGATDTQYF; cdr3_nt: TGTGCCAGCTCGTTCTCTAGCGGGGGGGCAACAGATACGCAGTATTTT
j_call: TRBJ1-1; d_call: -; cdr3_length: 15; clone_size: once; v_call: TRBV5-5; cdr3_aa: CASSLEGAMNTEAFF; cdr3_nt: TGTGCCAGCAGCTTGGAAGGGGCTATGAACACTGAAGCTTTCTTT
j_call: TRBJ2-1; d_call: -; cdr3_length: 15; clone_size: few; v_call: TRBV6-1; cdr3_aa: CASIPGTPSYNEQFF; cdr3_nt: TGTGCCAGCATACCCGGGACTCCTTCCTACAATGAGCAGTTCTTC
j_call: TRBJ1-2; d_call: -; cdr3_length: 15; clone_size: -; v_call: TRBV5-8; cdr3_aa: CASSLGGDANYGYTF; cdr3_nt: TGTGCCAGCAGCTTAGGAGGGGACGCTAACTATGGCTACACCTTC
j_call: TRBJ2-7; d_call: -; cdr3_length: 19; clone_size: few; v_call: TRBV5-1; cdr3_aa: CASSRPRFPGLTPSYEQYF; cdr3_nt: TGCGCCAGCAGCCGGCCGCGATTCCCGGGACTTACACCCTCCTACGAGCAGTACTTC
j_call: TRBJ1-6; d_call: TRBD1; cdr3_length: 14; clone_size: -; v_call: TRBV5-4; cdr3_aa: CASGRQGEDSPLHF; cdr3_nt: TGTGCCAGCGGACGACAGGGGGAAGATTCACCCCTCCACTTT
j_call: TRBJ2-7; d_call: TRBD1; cdr3_length: 11; clone_size: -; v_call: TRBV29-1; cdr3_aa: CSVSGTERIYF; cdr3_nt: TGCAGCGTTTCCGGGACAGAAAGAATCTACTTC
j_call: TRBJ2-7; d_call: TRBD1; cdr3_length: 14; clone_size: few; v_call: TRBV5-1; cdr3_aa: CASSLETGAYEQYF; cdr3_nt: TGCGCCAGCAGCTTGGAGACAGGGGCCTACGAGCAGTACTTC
j_call: TRBJ1-2; d_call: -; cdr3_length: 15; clone_size: -; v_call: TRBV6-1; cdr3_aa: CASSDLLTPHYGYTF; cdr3_nt: TGTGCCAGCAGTGACCTACTTACTCCCCACTATGGCTACACCTTC
j_call: TRBJ2-7; d_call: TRBD2; cdr3_length: 15; clone_size: -; v_call: TRBV5-1; cdr3_aa: CASSLEGAGGYEQYF; cdr3_nt: TGCGCCAGCAGCTTGGAGGGAGCGGGAGGCTACGAGCAGTACTTC
j_call: TRBJ2-3; d_call: -; cdr3_length: 16; clone_size: -; v_call: TRBV10-3; cdr3_aa: CAISESGQVYPDTQYF; cdr3_nt: TGTGCCATCAGTGAGTCCGGACAAGTCTATCCAGATACGCAGTATTTT
j_call: TRBJ1-2; d_call: TRBD1; cdr3_length: 13; clone_size: -; v_call: TRBV15; cdr3_aa: CATRLRTGDGYTF; cdr3_nt: TGTGCCACCAGGCTTCGGACAGGGGATGGCTACACCTTC
j_call: TRBJ2-2; d_call: TRBD2; cdr3_length: 14; clone_size: -; v_call: TRBV5-1; cdr3_aa: CASSWSSGAGELFF; cdr3_nt: TGCGCCAGCAGCTGGAGTAGCGGGGCCGGGGAGCTGTTTTTT
j_call: TRBJ1-2; d_call: -; cdr3_length: 15; clone_size: -; v_call: TRBV7-9; cdr3_aa: CASSLEVPRVYGYTF; cdr3_nt: TGTGCCAGCAGCCTGGAGGTGCCGAGAGTTTATGGCTACACCTTC
j_call: TRBJ1-5; d_call: -; cdr3_length: 12; clone_size: -; v_call: TRBV7-8; cdr3_aa: CASSHGSGPQHF; cdr3_nt: TGTGCCAGCAGTCACGGTTCGGGGCCCCAGCATTTT
j_call: TRBJ1-1; d_call: -; cdr3_length: 12; clone_size: -; v_call: TRBV5-5; cdr3_aa: CASSLDRGEAFF; cdr3_nt: TGTGCCAGCAGCTTGGATAGGGGGGAAGCTTTCTTT
j_call: TRBJ1-1; d_call: -; cdr3_length: 13; clone_size: -; v_call: TRBV18; cdr3_aa: CASSPGGNTEAFF; cdr3_nt: TGTGCCAGCTCGCCGGGAGGGAACACTGAAGCTTTCTTT
j_call: TRBJ1-5; d_call: TRBD1; cdr3_length: 15; clone_size: -; v_call: TRBV5-4; cdr3_aa: CASSLGQGDNQPQHF; cdr3_nt: TGTGCCAGCAGCTTGGGGCAGGGGGACAATCAGCCCCAGCATTTT
j_call: TRBJ1-4; d_call: -; cdr3_length: 14; clone_size: once; v_call: TRBV18; cdr3_aa: CASSPPSGMEKLFF; cdr3_nt: TGTGCCAGCTCACCACCGTCAGGGATGGAAAAACTGTTTTTT
j_call: TRBJ1-5; d_call: TRBD1; cdr3_length: 19; clone_size: -; v_call: TRBV5-4; cdr3_aa: CASSSPGTGKGSSNQPQHF; cdr3_nt: TGTGCCAGCAGCTCACCCGGGACAGGGAAAGGGTCGAGCAATCAGCCCCAGCATTTT
j_call: TRBJ2-1; d_call: TRBD2; cdr3_length: 17; clone_size: -; v_call: TRBV28; cdr3_aa: CASSLVLAARKRNEQFF; cdr3_nt: TGTGCCAGCAGTTTAGTTCTAGCGGCCAGAAAAAGGAATGAGCAGTTCTTC
j_call: TRBJ2-7; d_call: TRBD1; cdr3_length: 17; clone_size: -; v_call: TRBV4-1; cdr3_aa: CASSQDTGQGNRYEQYF; cdr3_nt: TGCGCCAGCAGCCAAGATACGGGACAGGGAAACCGCTACGAGCAGTACTTC
j_call: TRBJ2-2; d_call: TRBD1; cdr3_length: 17; clone_size: -; v_call: TRBV10-2; cdr3_aa: CASSLSYGTGGTGGLFF; cdr3_nt: TGCGCCAGCAGTCTGAGTTACGGGACAGGGGGGACCGGGGGGCTGTTTTTT
j_call: TRBJ1-1; d_call: -; cdr3_length: 15; clone_size: -; v_call: TRBV12-5; cdr3_aa: CASGFSPSGGTEAFF; cdr3_nt: TGTGCTAGTGGTTTTTCCCCCTCCGGGGGGACTGAAGCTTTCTTT
j_call: TRBJ1-5; d_call: -; cdr3_length: 12; clone_size: -; v_call: TRBV30; cdr3_aa: CAWSLPPGPQHF; cdr3_nt: TGTGCCTGGAGCCTACCCCCGGGGCCCCAGCATTTT